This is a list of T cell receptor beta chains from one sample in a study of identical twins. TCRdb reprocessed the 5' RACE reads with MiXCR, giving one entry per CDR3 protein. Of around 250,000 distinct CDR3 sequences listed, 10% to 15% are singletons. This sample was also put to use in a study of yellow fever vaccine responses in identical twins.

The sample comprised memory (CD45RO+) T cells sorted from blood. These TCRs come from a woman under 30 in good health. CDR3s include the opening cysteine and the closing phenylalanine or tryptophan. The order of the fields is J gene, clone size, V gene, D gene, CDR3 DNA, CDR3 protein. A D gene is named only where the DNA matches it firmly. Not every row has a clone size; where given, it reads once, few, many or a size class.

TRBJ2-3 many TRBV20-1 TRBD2 TGCAGTGCTAGACGACTAGCGGGGGGCAAAAAGAGCACAGATACGCAGTATTTT CSARRLAGGKKSTDTQYF
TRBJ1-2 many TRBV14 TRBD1 TGTGCCAGCAGCCAAGGGACAGGGTGGGGCTACACCTTC CASSQGTGWGYTF
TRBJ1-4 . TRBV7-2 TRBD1 TGTGCCAGCAGCTTAGAAGGACCAGGGGGTAATGAAAAACTGTTTTTT CASSLEGPGGNEKLFF
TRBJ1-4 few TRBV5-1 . TGCGCCAGCAGCATCGGGCCCGTGATTGCAACTAATGAAAAACTGTTTTTT CASSIGPVIATNEKLFF
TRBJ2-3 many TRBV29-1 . TGCAGCGTTGAAGCGGCTTCAGATACGCAGTATTTT CSVEAASDTQYF
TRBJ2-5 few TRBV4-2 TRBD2 TGTGCCAGCAGCCAAATAGCGGGACGAGAGACCCAGTACTTC CASSQIAGRETQYF
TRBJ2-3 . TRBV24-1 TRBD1 TGTGCCACCAGTGATCCCGGGGACAGGGGCACAGATACGCAGTATTTT CATSDPGDRGTDTQYF
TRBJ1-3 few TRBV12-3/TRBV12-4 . TGTGCCAACCTCCGGGGCGTCGGAAACACCATATATTTT CANLRGVGNTIYF
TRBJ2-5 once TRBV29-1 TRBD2 TGCAGCGTTGAAGCTAGCGGGGGGGCCCGGGAGACCCAGTACTTC CSVEASGGARETQYF
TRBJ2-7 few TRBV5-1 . TGCGCCAGCAGCTTGTGGGACGGGTATTACGAGCAGTACTTC CASSLWDGYYEQYF
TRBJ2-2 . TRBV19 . TGTGCCATTAGGCCTGCGAACACCGGGGAGCTGTTTTTT CAIRPANTGELFF
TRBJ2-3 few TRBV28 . TGTGCCAGCAGAAGGGGCGAGTTGGGGGGGCCCGGGGGAGATACGCAGTATTTT CASRRGELGGPGGDTQYF
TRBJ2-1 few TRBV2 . TGTGCCAGCAGTGAAGGCACATCCCGGTACAATGAGCAGTTCTTC CASSEGTSRYNEQFF
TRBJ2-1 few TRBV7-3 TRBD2 TGTGCCAGCAGCTTTACTACTAGCGGAGGCAATGAGCAGTTCTTC CASSFTTSGGNEQFF
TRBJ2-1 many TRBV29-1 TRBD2 TGCAGCGCCGGACTAGCGGGGGGTACCTACAATGAGCAGTTCTTC CSAGLAGGTYNEQFF
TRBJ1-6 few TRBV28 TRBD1 TGTGCCAGCAGTTTATGGGCGGGGGGACAGGGGACCCCAGGGAGAGCTCCCCTCCACTTT CASSLWAGGQGTPGRAPLHF
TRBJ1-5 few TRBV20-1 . TGCAGTGCTAGGGGCAGTTATAGCAATCAGCCCCAGCATTTT CSARGSYSNQPQHF
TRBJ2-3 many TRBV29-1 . TGCAGCGTGGACCTTAGCACAGATACGCAGTATTTT CSVDLSTDTQYF
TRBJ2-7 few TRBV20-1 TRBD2 TGCAGTGCTAGTCCTTTAGAGCGGGAGTCCTACGAGCAGTACTTC CSASPLERESYEQYF
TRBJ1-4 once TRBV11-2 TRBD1 TGTGCCAGCAGGATGTTAGGGGGCATCGCTAATGAAAAACTGTTTTTT CASRMLGGIANEKLFF
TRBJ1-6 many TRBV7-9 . TGTGCCAGCAGCCCTGTGGTAGGGGGGTCACCCCTCCACTTT CASSPVVGGSPLHF
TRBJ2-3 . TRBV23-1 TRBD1 TGCGCCAGCAGTCAGCCGACAGGGCCAGGAAATACGCAGTATTTT CASSQPTGPGNTQYF
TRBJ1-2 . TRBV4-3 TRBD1 TGCGCCAGCAGCCAAGTAGGACAGGGAGGTGGCTACACCTTC CASSQVGQGGGYTF
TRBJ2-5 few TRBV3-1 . TGTGCCAGCAGCCAAGTGACTAACCAAGGGACCCAGTACTTC CASSQVTNQGTQYF
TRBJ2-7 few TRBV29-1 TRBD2 TGCAGCGTTGAAGGGCTAGCGGGAGGCTACGAGCAGTACTTC CSVEGLAGGYEQYF
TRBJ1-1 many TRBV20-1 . TGCAGTGTCCGACAGGACCTGAACACTGAAGCTTTCTTT CSVRQDLNTEAFF
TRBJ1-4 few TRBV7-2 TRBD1 TGTGCCAGCAGCCGGGGACAGGAAAAACTGTTTTTT CASSRGQEKLFF
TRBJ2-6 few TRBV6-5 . TGTGCCAGCAGTTTGCGGGACAGAGGACACTCTGGGGCCAACGTCCTGACTTTC CASSLRDRGHSGANVLTF
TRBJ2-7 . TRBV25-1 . TGTGCCAGCAGAGCCGGGACCGAACACTACGAGCAGTACTTC CASRAGTEHYEQYF
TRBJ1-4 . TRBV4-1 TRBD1 TGCGCCAGCAGAGCCAGGGACAGGGCTGGTGAAAAACTGTTTTTT CASRARDRAGEKLFF
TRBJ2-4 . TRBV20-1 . TGCAGTGCTAGAGTCCAGGTAGCCGGAAACATTCAGTACTTC CSARVQVAGNIQYF
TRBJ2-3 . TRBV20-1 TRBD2 TGCAGTGCTAGAACAGCGGGGGGGCCTTTAGATACGCAGTATTTT CSARTAGGPLDTQYF
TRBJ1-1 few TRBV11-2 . TGTGCCAGCAGCTTAACATTGCTGAGCACTGAAGCTTTCTTT CASSLTLLSTEAFF
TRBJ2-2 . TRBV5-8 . TGTGCCAGCACCGCCCGCAGCGCTAACACCGGGGAGCTGTTTTTT CASTARSANTGELFF
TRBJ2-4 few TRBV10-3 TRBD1 TGTGCCATCAGTGGTGACAGGGGGCTGGCCAAAAACATTCAGTACTTC CAISGDRGLAKNIQYF
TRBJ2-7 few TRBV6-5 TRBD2 TGTGCCAGCAGTTACGTCGGGGGGACCTACGAGCAGTACTTC CASSYVGGTYEQYF
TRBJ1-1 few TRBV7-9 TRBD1 TGTGCCAGCAGCGTGGACAGGGCGGGGACTGAAGCTTTCTTT CASSVDRAGTEAFF
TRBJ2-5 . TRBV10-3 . TGTGCCATCAGTCGGGGCGAAGAGACCCAGTACTTC CAISRGEETQYF
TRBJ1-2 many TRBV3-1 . TGTGCCAGCAGCCAAGAGCGGCAGGGGCGGAGTGGCTACACCTTC CASSQERQGRSGYTF
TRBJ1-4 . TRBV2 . TGTGCCAGCAGTGAAATGGGGGGGTCGGTGTCGGAAAAACTGTTTTTT CASSEMGGSVSEKLFF
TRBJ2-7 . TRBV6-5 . TGTGCCAGCAGTTCCACCCACGGGGGCGCCTACGAGCAGTACTTC CASSSTHGGAYEQYF
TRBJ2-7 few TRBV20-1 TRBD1 TGCAGTGCTAGGCCGGGACAGGCTGATTACGAGCAGTACTTC CSARPGQADYEQYF
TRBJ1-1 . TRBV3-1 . TGTGCCAGCAGCCCGGTGGGCCGGGACACTGAAGCTTTCTTT CASSPVGRDTEAFF
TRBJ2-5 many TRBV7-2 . TGTGCCAGCAGCTTAGCTGGCAGCCAAGAGACCCAGTACTTC CASSLAGSQETQYF
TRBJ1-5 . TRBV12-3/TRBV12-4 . TGTGCCAGCAGTTTGCGGCCGGACAACCCCCAGCATTTT CASSLRPDNPQHF
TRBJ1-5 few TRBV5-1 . TGCGCCAGCAGCCTCGGGGGTGGCGACAATCAGCCCCAGCATTTT CASSLGGGDNQPQHF
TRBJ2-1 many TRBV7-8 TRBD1 TGTGCCAGCAGCATCGCGACAGGGTTGTTCAATGAGCAGTTCTTC CASSIATGLFNEQFF
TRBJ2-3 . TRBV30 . TGTGCCTGGAGTGTACGATCCCAGGGGACGCAGTATTTT CAWSVRSQGTQYF
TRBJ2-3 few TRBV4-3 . TGCGCCAGCAGCCAAGCGAGGTTGGATACGCAGTATTTT CASSQARLDTQYF
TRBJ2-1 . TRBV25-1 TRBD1 TGTGCCAGCACCGGGACAGGGAGAAATGAGCAGTTCTTC CASTGTGRNEQFF
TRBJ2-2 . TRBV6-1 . TGTGCCAGCAGACCGGCAGGGTTCGCCGGGGAGCTGTTTTTT CASRPAGFAGELFF